This TCR beta chain was obtained from a study of blood T cell repertoires in COVID-19. Study-wide context: Researchers got acute and convalescent COVID-19 samples from the United States, Italy and Spain. From T cells, B-cell-depleted T cells, or PBMCs came the material, which was cDNA or gDNA.

Trimming left V 0 bases short and J 1 base short, with 16 bases between. Germline loops: CDR1 LGHDT, CDR2 YNNKEL (reference sequence). This CDR3 is built from 17 residues. Original data processing: Reference gene primer amplification gave nucleated cell count estimates. Data came from immunoSEQ multiplex PCR; TCRdb stores just in-frame clones and leaves some out. Clonal size and the V and J genes are those of that table, whereas D and trimming came from the DNA. Of over 60,000 clones listed, roughly 92% are singletons. The clonotype originates from a human donor in a cohort sampled during active COVID-19. J is TRBJ2-7 and V is TRBV3-1 (or the pseudogene TRBV3-2); tentative D call: TRBD1 (6 bases). The sample was peripheral blood. CDR3 in amino acids: CASSQDGRWDISYEQYF. CDR3 DNA: TGTGCCAGCAGCCAAGACGGTCGGTGGGACATATCCTACGAGCAGTACTTC.